The rows below give T cell receptor beta chains drawn from one sample of a study of T-cell reconstitution after alpha-beta-depleted transplantation in children. TCRdb re-called the PCR reads with MiXCR, one entry per CDR3 protein. This table holds fewer than 400,000 distinct CDR3 sequences, approximately 20% found once. The material was PBMCs, mostly from graft donor cells, obtained 180 days after TCRalphabeta/CD19-depleted stem cell transplant. These receptors all come from a male patient aged 5 to 17 who had a stem cell transplant for acute lymphoblastic leukemia, so the T cells may come from the graft donor. Each CDR3 is given with its conserved first and last residue. A D gene is named only where the DNA matches it firmly.

TRBV9	NA	TRBJ2-3	CASSVHGDGPSDTQYF
TRBV25-1	NA	TRBJ2-1	CANSDFDGGGEQFF
TRBV12-3/TRBV12-4	TRBD2	TRBJ2-2	CASSPGLAGGSGELFF
TRBV11-2	NA	TRBJ2-7	CASSFSPHGAGLSYEQYF
TRBV7-3	TRBD2	TRBJ2-1	CASSLMASGYNEQFF
TRBV15	NA	TRBJ2-5	CATSRQNQETQYF
TRBV6-2/TRBV6-3	NA	TRBJ2-1	CASSPWNEQFF
TRBV29-1	NA	TRBJ1-1	CSVERVRRMITEAFF
TRBV5-1	TRBD2	TRBJ2-5	CASSLARLAGVVGEETQYF
TRBV5-1	NA	TRBJ2-2	CASRGEGELFF
TRBV24-1	NA	TRBJ2-5	CATSDGRLQETQYF
TRBV7-9	NA	TRBJ2-2	CASSEDGLFF
TRBV18	NA	TRBJ2-7	CASSATGLYYEQYF
TRBV4-1	NA	TRBJ2-4	CASSQDRLEGNIQYF
TRBV4-1	TRBD2	TRBJ2-1	CASSQALAGGPFYNEQFF
TRBV6-5	NA	TRBJ1-1	CASSYSKGFTEAFF
TRBV27	TRBD2	TRBJ2-7	CASKGAGAGYEQYF
TRBV24-1	TRBD1	TRBJ2-7	CATSERTGGRGQYF
TRBV15	NA	TRBJ2-3	CATSKGSGLNTDTQYF
TRBV27	NA	TRBJ1-5	CASRGPSFQPQHF
TRBV12-3/TRBV12-4	NA	TRBJ2-2	CASSTDSPGLFF
TRBV5-1	TRBD1	TRBJ2-5	CASSAGQGAGETQYF
TRBV2	NA	TRBJ2-2	CASNLRPFNTGELFF
TRBV5-1	TRBD2	TRBJ2-1	CASSLVPGGPILSYNEQFF
TRBV5-4	NA	TRBJ2-3	CASSLDPEDTQYF
TRBV15	NA	TRBJ1-6	CATSSDSYNSPLHF
TRBV20-1	NA	TRBJ2-7	CSANRVEQYF
TRBV5-1	TRBD1	TRBJ2-3	CASSWTPGQGEDTQYF
TRBV10-3	TRBD1	TRBJ2-7	CAISDRGDEQYF
TRBV27	NA	TRBJ1-2	CATRAGYGYTF
TRBV4-1	TRBD2	TRBJ2-6	CASSPAGGGANVLTF
TRBV7-9	NA	TRBJ2-5	CASSPEQGVRETQYF
TRBV5-1	TRBD1	TRBJ1-1	CASSLGPTGGTEAFF
TRBV27	NA	TRBJ1-1	CASSQQGRGTEAFF
TRBV7-6	NA	TRBJ2-7	CASSLGQTGYEQYF
TRBV29-1	NA	TRBJ1-1	CSVSNTPENTEAFF
TRBV20-1	TRBD2	TRBJ2-1	CSAREGTKIEQFF
TRBV12-3/TRBV12-4	TRBD1	TRBJ1-2	CASSPRTGDGGYTF
TRBV3-1	NA	TRBJ2-5	CASSQEGWGPETQYF
TRBV15	NA	TRBJ1-5	CATAWLINQPQHF
TRBV28	TRBD1	TRBJ2-2	CASTLTGATGELFF